These 28 T cell receptor beta chains were sequenced from one sample in a study of read filtering for tumor transcriptome and immune sequencing. The library was built from approximately 400 ng RNA with molecular barcoded adaptors for alpha/delta and beta/gamma chains. TCRdb independently ran MiXCR on the reads; one entry per CDR3 protein. The data show 30,000 to 45,000 distinct CDR3 sequences, with roughly an eighth seen just once and less than 45% held by the top ten. Sequencing input: a population of CD138-negative cells sorted from bone marrow. The receptors here all came from a donor at least 40 years old with multiple myeloma.

CDR3 DNA: TGTGCCAGCTCACCATCCTGGCAGGGAAGGAAAGATACGCAGTATTTT. This gives the protein CASSPSWQGRKDTQYF. The genes are TRBV18 and TRBJ2-3, with a possible D match to TRBD1 (5 bases). This CDR3 has 16 amino acids. The germline V gene encodes CDR1 KGHSH and CDR2 LQKENI. The V gene lost 2 bases and the J gene lost 5 bases, with 17 bases spanning the gap.

The chain is built from TRBV4-1 and TRBJ2-3; D gene ambiguous. The V end was cut by 1 base, the J end by 6 bases, with 14 bases between. CDR3 size: 15 residues. Germline values: CDR1 MGHRA, CDR2 YSYEKL. The CDR3 loop is CASSQGYGLDDTQYF. DNA for the CDR3: TGCGCCAGCAGCCAAGGTTACGGTTTAGATGATACGCAGTATTTT.

In this sample, this clonotype turned up many times. The V gene is TRBV28, the J gene TRBJ2-3; D is unresolved. Looked up from germline, CDR1 is MDHEN and CDR2 is SYDVKM. This CDR3 comprises 14 residues. Trimming left V 3 bases short and J 1 base short, with 8 bases between. In nucleotides, the CDR3 is TGTGCCAGCAGTTTTGCCTCGCGCACAGATACGCAGTATTTT. Translation: CASSFASRTDTQYF.

This clonotype came up many times. CDR3 region: CASSLQTGGSYEQYF. In DNA form, the CDR3 reads TGTGCCAGCAGCCTCCAAACAGGGGGTTCCTACGAGCAGTACTTC. The rearrangement links TRBV11-2 to TRBJ2-7; TRBD1 aligns across 8 bases. Germline assignment: CDR1 SGHAT and CDR2 FQNNGV. Unmatched junction bases numbered 7, after V lost 5 bases and J lost 1 base. The CDR3 has 15 residues.

This clonotype was seen a handful of times. V is TRBV20-1 and J is TRBJ2-3; TRBD2 aligns across 11 bases. Germline V gives CDR1 DFQATT, CDR2 SNEGSKA (reference sequence). This CDR3 region has 17 residues. After removal of 2 bases from V and 2 bases from J, the junction contained 9 bases not matched to a gene. The CDR3 here is CSARPYQLAGVTDTQYF. The CDR3 DNA is TGCAGTGCTAGACCCTACCAACTAGCGGGAGTCACAGATACGCAGTATTTT.

This chain joins TRBV10-1 and TRBJ2-5; 10 nucleotides match TRBD1. The CDR3 sequence is 15 residues long. V shed 6 bases, J shed 1 base, and the junction held 5 bases outside the gene matches. CDR1 is WNHNN, CDR2 SYGVQD, per germline (reference sequence). This CDR3 is CASSFRTGGQETQYF. The CDR3 bases are TGCGCCAGCAGCTTCAGGACAGGGGGCCAAGAGACCCAGTACTTC.

In this sample, this clonotype turned up many times. The rearrangement links TRBV19 to TRBJ2-2; 9 bases align to TRBD2. This CDR3 is 17 amino acids long. CDR1 LNHDA and CDR2 SQIVND come from the germline V gene (reference sequence). V shed 5 bases, J shed 4 bases, and the junction held 11 bases outside the gene matches. Written as DNA, the CDR3 is TGTGCCAGTAGTCCCGGCGGGAGGGCTCCTAGCACCGGGGAGCTGTTTTTT. Translated: CASSPGGRAPSTGELFF.

This clonotype was recorded a few times. This sequence may be a read error, since a much larger clone differs from it by one base. The V and J genes are TRBV7-8 and TRBJ2-3, with D perhaps TRBD1 or TRBD2 (5 bases each). CDR3 length: 14 residues. CDR1 and CDR2 from the germline V gene are SGHVS and FQNEAQ. The V end lost 5 bases, the J end lost 9 bases, and 18 bases lay between the germline ends. CDR3 region: CASSQNGRGKTQYF. CDR3 nucleotides: TGTGCCAGCAGCCAAAACGGACGGGGCAAAACGCAGTATTTT.

This clonotype was counted ten times or more. Here the CDR3 DNA reads TGTGCCACCAGCAGTTCCGGAGGGGAGACCCAGTACTTC. Protein product: CATSSSGGETQYF. The gene calls are TRBV15 and TRBJ2-5; weak D call: TRBD2 (6 bases). The CDR3 spans 13 residues. Germline V gene sequence: CDR1 LNHNV, CDR2 YYDKDF (reference sequence). Trimming removed 3 bases at V and 5 bases at J, with 10 bases between.

Concerning this clonotype itself: A clone one base away is much larger, so this may be a read error. This likely comes from a read error, as the CDR3 has no conserved phenylalanine or tryptophan at its end. This chain uses TRBV10-2 with TRBJ1-5, with D perhaps matching TRBD1 (6 bases). Germline loops: CDR1 WSHSY, CDR2 SAAADI. The CDR3 loop spans 14 amino acids. Trimming took off 6 bases at V and 4 bases at J, with 13 bases between the two ends. The CDR3 spells CASRPTGRNQPQHL. CDR3 nucleotides: TGCGCCAGCAGGCCGACAGGAAGAAATCAGCCCCAGCATCTT.

On this clonotype: A much larger clone lies a single base off, so this may be a read error. The genes are TRBV28 and TRBJ1-4, with D unresolved. Per the germline V gene, CDR1 is MDHEN and CDR2 is SYDVKM. The CDR3 runs to 15 residues. This CDR3 is CASSLCPGASPGDDF. Here the CDR3 DNA reads TGTGCCAGCAGTTTATGCCCAGGTGCATCCCCCGGAGACGATTTT.

This clonotype was recorded at least ten times. The chain recombines TRBV28 with TRBJ1-1; no firm D call. V was cut by 3 bases and J by 7 bases, with 15 bases left in between. This CDR3 has 14 amino acids. Germline CDR1 MDHEN, CDR2 SYDVKM. CDR3 in amino acids: CASSFQAGRNEAFF. Here the CDR3 DNA reads TGTGCCAGCAGTTTCCAGGCTGGCCGCAATGAAGCTTTCTTT.

This clonotype appeared many times. The chain uses TRBV7-2 and TRBJ2-1; no reliable D call. CDR1 is SGHTA, CDR2 FQGNSA, per germline. Trimming stripped 6 bases from V and 0 bases from J, with 12 bases between. The CDR3 has 15 residues. In nucleotides, the CDR3 is TGTGCCAGCAGTGTCGGTAGAAGCTCCTACAATGAGCAGTTCTTC. Translation: CASSVGRSSYNEQFF.

In this sample, this clonotype turned up many times. The chain recombines TRBV7-9 with TRBJ2-1; D is perhaps TRBD1 or TRBD2 (5 bases each). Per germline, CDR1 SEHNR and CDR2 FQNEAQ (reference sequence). The CDR3 is 12 amino acids. Trimming cost V 8 bases and J 12 bases, with 17 bases left between them. In DNA form, the CDR3 reads TGTGCCAGCGGGGTGGGGGTTCCAGGGCAGTTCTTC. It yields the protein CASGVGVPGQFF.

This clonotype was detected many times. The rearrangement joins TRBV29-1 to TRBJ2-2, with 14 bases matching TRBD2. The ends lost 0 bases at V and 2 bases at J; junction bases unmatched: 2. CDR3 length: 17 residues. Looked up from germline, CDR1 is SQVTM and CDR2 is ANQGSEA. CDR3 bases: TGCAGCGTTGAAGAGGGACTAGCGGGAGCAAACACCGGGGAGCTGTTTTTT. Translation: CSVEEGLAGANTGELFF.

Ten or more counts support this clonotype. Its ends do not fully match the called genes, so a read error is possible. The gene calls are TRBV10-3 and TRBJ2-5; D might be TRBD2 (5 bases). This CDR3 is 15 amino acids long. CDR1 is ENHRY, CDR2 SYGVKD, per germline. The CDR3 is CVISETTEAWETQYF. The CDR3 DNA reads as TGTGTCATCAGTGAGACGACGGAGGCCTGGGAGACCCAGTACTTC.

This clonotype was observed many times. The J gene is TRBJ2-1, the V gene TRBV5-1, with 16 bases fitting TRBD2. V lost 5 bases, J lost 3 bases, and 8 bases stayed unmatched. Germline V CDR1 and CDR2: SGHRS, YFSETQ. There are 18 residues in the CDR3. Here the CDR3 reads CASRGTSGRARFYNEQFF. The CDR3 coding sequence is TGCGCCAGCAGGGGGACTAGCGGGAGGGCCCGATTCTACAATGAGCAGTTCTTC. The variable domain in full, with the rest retrieved from reference TRBV5-1 and TRBJ2-1, is KAGVTQTPRYLIKTRGQQVTLSCSPISGHRSVSWYQQTPGQGLQFLFEYFSETQRNKGNFPGRFSGRQFSNSRSEMNVSTLELGDSALYLCASRGTSGRARFYNEQFFGPGTRLTVL.

This clonotype was seen many times. This chain links TRBV9 with TRBJ1-2, with TRBD1 as a possible D gene (5 bases). Germline V gene lookup returns CDR1 SGDLS and CDR2 YYNGEE. The CDR3 sequence is 18 residues long. V was clipped by 3 bases and J by 4 bases, with 25 bases between them. The CDR3 spells CASSETPLLEVGPYGYTF. The CDR3 nucleotides read TGTGCCAGCAGCGAAACCCCCCTGCTTGAGGTGGGGCCCTATGGCTACACCTTC.

Concerning this clonotype itself: This may stem from a read error, because a much larger clone lies one nucleotide away. J is TRBJ2-7 and V is TRBV20-1; D is possibly TRBD2 (6 bases). CDR1 is DFQATT and CDR2 is SNEGSKA in the germline V gene (reference sequence). The CDR3 covers 13 residues. V lost 6 bases and J 7 bases, leaving 19 bases between the germline ends. The CDR3 region has the DNA TGCAGTGCCCTAGCCCAATGGGAGGTGGAGCAGTACTTC. Translated: CSALAQWEVEQYF.

This clonotype was counted ten times or more. The chain combines TRBV2 with TRBJ1-5; 7 nucleotides align to TRBD1. After removal of 4 bases from V and 5 bases from J, the junction contained 2 bases not matched to a gene. CDR1 and CDR2 (germline): SNHLY, FYNNEI. The CDR3 extends over 13 amino acids. The CDR3 here is CASSGQGYQPQHF. The CDR3 coding sequence is TGTGCCAGCAGTGGACAGGGTTATCAGCCCCAGCATTTT.

This clonotype came up a few times. The gene calls are TRBV20-1 and TRBJ1-4, with a weak D call TRBD1 (5 bases). Germline CDR1 DFQATT, CDR2 SNEGSKA (reference sequence). This CDR3 contains 18 residues. With 4 bases removed from V and 2 bases from J, the gap between germline ends came to 23 bases. As DNA, the CDR3 is TGCAGTGCTACCCCCTCGTTTGGCGGGGGAGCGACTAATGAAAAACTGTTTTTT. Translating gives CSATPSFGGGATNEKLFF.

Worth noting for this clonotype: Its ends do not fully match the called genes, so a read error is possible. The gene calls are TRBV6-6 and TRBJ1-6; no reliable D call. CDR1 is MNHNY, CDR2 SVGAGI, per germline (reference sequence). The CDR3 sequence is 14 residues long. This chain's CDR3 is CASSYLGVDSPLHF. The CDR3 coding sequence is TGTGCCAGCAGTTACTTGGGAGTGGATTCGCCCCTCCACTTT.

J is TRBJ1-5 and V is TRBV15; 9 bases are shared with TRBD1. This CDR3 has 18 residues. In germline, CDR1 is LNHNV, CDR2 YYDKDF (reference sequence). J lost 0 bases, V lost 1 base, and 7 bases had no gene match. The CDR3 loop reads CATSRALWTGDSNQPQHF. The CDR3 DNA sequence: TGTGCCACCAGCAGAGCCCTTTGGACAGGGGATAGCAATCAGCCCCAGCATTTT.

The chain is built from TRBV11-3 and TRBJ2-3; 9 bases line up with TRBD1. There are 17 residues in the CDR3. Germline V gives CDR1 SGHNT, CDR2 YENEEA. The junction had 9 bases not matched to a gene; V was cut back by 4 bases and J by 1 base. CDR3 protein: CASSSFSGDRGTDTQYF. CDR3 bases: TGTGCCAGCAGCTCCTTCTCGGGGGACAGGGGCACAGATACGCAGTATTTT.

A note on this clonotype: An end of the junction differs from the germline gene, which may be a read error. The chain employs TRBV5-1 and TRBJ2-3, with TRBD2 identical over 15 bases. Germline CDR1 is SGHRS and CDR2 is YFSETQ. CDR3 size: 18 residues. The CDR3 sequence is CDSSKGLAGGPRADTQYF. In DNA form, the CDR3 reads TGCGACAGCAGCAAAGGACTAGCGGGAGGGCCACGGGCAGATACGCAGTATTTT.

This clonotype was recorded at least ten times. The rearrangement links TRBV4-3 to TRBJ2-1; D not certain. Trimming removed 0 bases at V and 5 bases at J, with 11 bases between. This CDR3 is 15 amino acids long. Per germline, CDR1 LGHNA and CDR2 YSLEER. The CDR3 region has the DNA TGCGCCAGCAGCCAAGATGCGGCCAGAAACAATGAGCAGTTCTTC. This translates into CASSQDAARNNEQFF.

To note about this clonotype: A much more abundant neighbour one base away suggests this may be a read error. V usage is TRBV19 and J usage is TRBJ2-7; D is tentatively TRBD1 or TRBD2 (5 bases each). This CDR3 contains 13 residues. Germline assignment: CDR1 LNHDA and CDR2 SQIVND (reference sequence). V lost 7 bases, J lost 4 bases, and 14 bases lay in between. This chain's CDR3 is CASTGRGRYEQYF. The CDR3 region has the DNA TGTGCCAGTACGGGACGGGGCCGATACGAGCAGTACTTC.

On this clonotype itself: One base away lies a much larger clone, so this may be a sequencing read error. In this CDR3 the conserved last residue, phenylalanine or tryptophan, is missing, so a read error is likely. The V call is TRBV29-1, the J call TRBJ2-3; TRBD2 is a possible D gene (6 bases). The CDR3 covers 14 residues. Germline V CDR1 and CDR2: SQVTM, ANQGSEA. Trimming cost V 4 bases and J 1 base, with 12 bases left between them. The CDR3: CSVGVWRGTDTQYS. The DNA of the CDR3 is TGCAGCGTTGGGGTGTGGAGGGGCACAGATACGCAGTATTCT.